This TCR beta chain was recorded in a study of tissue T cells after allogeneic stem cell transplantation. With respect to this clone: The target antigen is unknown. Gene labels here are mouse ones. The sequence runs out 1 residue before the end of the CDR3; the remainder is reconstructed from the germline J gene.

CDR3 sequences, V/J genes, frequencies and template counts came from survey-depth TCRbeta sequencing. Only in-frame clones appear in the TCRdb table, and some are missing; sequencing was by immunoSEQ multiplex PCR. The data contain a few thousand clones, 40% to 50% of them singletons. Time point denoted: mouse harvest day 14 after allogeneic transplant. Tail vein injection delivered 10^7 T-cell-depleted bone marrow cells and 10^6 splenic CD5+ T cells. CDR3 size: 14 residues. Germline CDR1 is LGHNA and CDR2 is YNLKQL (reference sequence). V lost 6 bases, J lost 6 bases, and 6 bases stayed unmatched. Study outcomes and limitations: The patient cohort was small and clinically heterogeneous, with limited sampling depth. TCR repertoires tracked anatomic similarity, regardless of disease or transplant status. Motif-based clustering found tissue-specific repertoire signatures shared across patients, though few clones were shared.

V usage is TRBV5 and J usage is TRBJ2-1; 9 nucleotides align to TRBD2. Sequenced sample: gut tissue. This TCR was recovered from a female BALB/c mouse given C57BL/6 T cells with graft-versus-host disease after an allogeneic hematopoietic cell transplant. The chain's CDR3 is CASSPGTGFAEQFF. The DNA read from the CDR3 is TGTGCCAGCAGTCCCGGGACTGGGTTTGCTGAGCAGTTC.